This entry lists 22 T cell receptor beta chains sequenced from one sample in a study of immune heterogeneity within non-small cell lung tumors (dated by TCRdb to the late 2010s). Sequencing used a HiSeq X Ten. The TCR beta CDR3 region was amplified with a multiplex PCR system whose first round of about 11 cycles used 32 V-gene forward primers and 13 J-gene reverse primers. TCRdb passed the public sequencing reads through fastp at Q25 and MiXCR, retaining productive beta sequences. Identical CDR3 protein sequences are pooled into one entry, listed with their most common genes and DNA. In all, the sample holds over 14,000 distinct CDR3 sequences, and more than 30% of those were seen once. The top ten hold roughly 15% of the sample. Genomic DNA extracted from bulk tumor tissue served as TCR template, with 600 to 700 ng gDNA amplified per sample. During surgery, multiple biopsies were taken from each primary tumor, with sampling sites spaced as far apart as possible within the tumor mass. The study cohort was described as untreated, and patients were newly diagnosed NSCLC cases undergoing curative surgery.

Sequencing input: lung tumor tissue. These receptors were collected from a woman in her forties or fifties with non-small cell lung cancer.

V gene TRBV5-1 combines with J gene TRBJ1-2; tentatively, D is TRBD1 (5 bases). The V end lost 0 bases, the J end lost 2 bases, and 8 bases lay between the germline ends. The CDR3 extends over 14 amino acids. The germline V gene has CDR1 SGHRS and CDR2 YFSETQ. CDR3: CASSLEEGNYGYTF. The CDR3 nucleotides are TGCGCCAGCAGCTTGGAGGAGGGGAACTATGGCTACACCTTC.

On this clonotype itself: No conserved phenylalanine or tryptophan is present at the end of the CDR3, so a read error is the likely explanation. CDR3 residues: CASRRTGTGFYEQYL. DNA of the CDR3: TGTGCCAGCAGGCGCACCGGGACAGGGTTCTACGAGCAGTACTTA. The chain carries TRBV12-3 or TRBV12-4 and TRBJ2-7; 9 nucleotides agree with TRBD1. The CDR3 sequence is 15 residues long. With 6 bases clipped from V and 3 bases from J, the junction kept 9 bases outside the gene matches.

This clonotype is medium-sized. The rearrangement uses TRBV9 and TRBJ2-7; 10 bases fit TRBD2. CDR1 is SGDLS and CDR2 is YYNGEE in the germline V gene. With V trimmed by 0 bases and J by 3 bases, 3 bases remained unmatched. The CDR3 loop spans 15 amino acids. The chain's CDR3 is CASSVAASGGYEQYF. CDR3 coding DNA: TGTGCCAGCAGCGTAGCAGCTAGCGGGGGCTACGAGCAGTACTTC.

To note about this clonotype: This may arise from a read error, as a much more abundant clone is one base away. This chain joins TRBV28 and TRBJ2-5; D remains unclear. The CDR3 is 11 amino acids. Germline V gene sequence: CDR1 MDHEN, CDR2 SYDVKM. The CDR3 DNA reads TGTGCCAGCACTTTAGAAGAGACCCAGTACTTC. Amino acids: CASTLEETQYF.

The CDR3 sequence: CARSMNRVQADTQYF. Here the CDR3 DNA reads TGTGCCAGAAGCATGAACAGGGTCCAGGCAGATACGCAGTATTTT. This chain joins TRBV3-1 and TRBJ2-3; maybe TRBD1 (6 bases). This CDR3 has 15 amino acids. Germline lookup yields CDR1 LGHDT and CDR2 YNNKEL (reference sequence). Trimming took off 9 bases at V and 4 bases at J, with 20 bases between the two ends.

The J gene is TRBJ1-2, the V gene TRBV3-1, with 8 bases lining up with TRBD1. Germline values: CDR1 LGHDT, CDR2 YNNKEL (reference sequence). V was pared by 5 bases and J by 4 bases, with 6 bases of the junction left unmatched. The CDR3 length is 14 residues. The CDR3 bases are TGTGCCAGCAGCACGCGACAGGGGAGCTATGGCTACACCTTC. Amino acid sequence: CASSTRQGSYGYTF. The full variable domain, its missing parts supplied by reference TRBV3-1 and TRBJ1-2, is DTAVSQTPKYLVTQMGNDKSIKCEQNLGHDTMYWYKQDSKKFLKIMFSYNNKELIINETVPNRFSPKSPDKAHLNLHINSLELGDSAVYFCASSTRQGSYGYTFGSGTRLTVV.

Remarks on this clonotype: This may come from a read error, since a much larger clone is one base off. V usage is TRBV28 and J usage is TRBJ1-4, with D perhaps matching TRBD1 (5 bases). In germline, CDR1 is MDHEN, CDR2 SYDVKM. The V gene lost 5 bases and the J gene lost 8 bases, with 12 bases spanning the gap. This CDR3 has 13 residues. The DNA of the CDR3 is TGTGCCAGCAGTAGGGGTTTTTACGAAAAACTGTTTTTT. Amino acids: CASSRGFYEKLFF.

With regard to this clonotype: A much larger clone lies one base from this, so it may be a read error. The rearrangement uses TRBV11-2 and TRBJ1-5; 7 bases line up with TRBD1. J lost 7 bases, V lost 4 bases, and 10 bases had no gene match. The CDR3 consists of 15 residues. Germline V gives CDR1 SGHAT, CDR2 FQNNGV. CDR3 sequence: CASSSATGRGQPQHF. Written as DNA, the CDR3 is TGTGCCAGCAGCTCCGCGACAGGGCGAGGACAGCCCCAGCATTTT.

This chain joins TRBV11-2 and TRBJ2-1, with 7 positions matching TRBD2. CDR3 length: 16 residues. V lost 4 bases, J lost 2 bases, and 8 bases stayed unmatched. Germline V gene data show CDR1 as SGHAT and CDR2 as FQNNGV. The CDR3 loop reads CASSSRLAAAYNEQFF. DNA of the CDR3: TGTGCCAGCAGCTCAAGACTAGCAGCTGCCTACAATGAGCAGTTCTTC.

This clonotype was recorded many times. The genes are TRBV6-1 and TRBJ2-3; no reliable D call. Trimming pared 5 bases from V and 1 base from J, leaving 13 bases between. CDR1 MNHNS and CDR2 SASEGT come from the germline V gene. CDR3 size: 15 residues. CDR3 amino acids: CASSNLVGGTDTQYF. The DNA for the CDR3 is TGTGCCAGCAGTAACCTAGTTGGTGGCACAGATACGCAGTATTTT.

This clonotype has ten or more counts. This chain connects TRBV18 to TRBJ2-3; TRBD1 is a possible D gene (5 bases). Trimming pared 5 bases from V and 0 bases from J, leaving 15 bases between. CDR1 is KGHSH, CDR2 LQKENI, per germline. This CDR3 is built from 16 residues. The CDR3 bases are TGTGCCAGCTCAACGACAGTTCGATCTAGCACAGATACGCAGTATTTT. As protein: CASSTTVRSSTDTQYF.

This clonotype showed up just a few times. This rearrangement joins TRBV12-3 or TRBV12-4 to TRBJ2-3; no clear D gene. There are 14 residues in the CDR3. The ends were cut back, 5 bases at V and 4 bases at J, with 13 bases in the middle. The CDR3 loop reads CASSRTPRADTQYF. The CDR3 nucleotides are TGTGCCAGCAGTAGGACCCCGCGCGCAGATACGCAGTATTTT.

J is TRBJ2-6 and V is TRBV18; D gene ambiguous. This CDR3 has 15 residues. Germline CDR1 is KGHSH and CDR2 is LQKENI. Trimming cost V 8 bases and J 0 bases, with 11 bases left between them. This chain's CDR3 is CASHPPISGANVLTF. The CDR3 nucleotides read TGTGCCAGCCACCCTCCTATCTCTGGGGCCAACGTCCTGACTTTC. Using reference TRBV18 and TRBJ2-6 for the parts outside the CDR3, the full variable domain is NAGVMQNPRHLVRRRGQEARLRCSPMKGHSHVYWYRQLPEEGLKFMVYLQKENIIDESGMPKERFSAEFPKEGPSILRIQQVVRGDSAAYFCASHPPISGANVLTFGAGSRLTVL.

This clonotype was seen ten or more times. The chain is built from TRBV4-1 and TRBJ2-1; 9 bases line up with TRBD1. There are 16 residues in the CDR3. Germline CDR1 reads MGHRA; CDR2 reads YSYEKL. V shed 1 base, J shed 8 bases, and the junction held 9 bases outside the gene matches. The CDR3 region is CASSQGNRGQEDEQFF. DNA of the CDR3: TGCGCCAGCAGCCAAGGGAACAGGGGGCAGGAGGATGAGCAGTTCTTC.

This clonotype has only a few counts. The rearrangement links TRBV7-8 to TRBJ1-2; D might be TRBD1 (6 bases). The V end was cut by 1 base, the J end by 2 bases, with 8 bases between. The CDR3 extends over 14 amino acids. Looked up from germline, CDR1 is SGHVS and CDR2 is FQNEAQ. CDR3 loop: CASSLGTANYGYTF. CDR3 DNA sequence: TGTGCCAGCAGCTTAGGGACAGCAAACTATGGCTACACCTTC.

This clonotype was found many times. The V and J genes are TRBV2 and TRBJ1-6; D is possibly TRBD1 (6 bases). CDR3 length: 13 residues. The V gene's germline CDR1 is SNHLY and CDR2 FYNNEI. V was trimmed by 6 bases and J by 7 bases, leaving 10 bases between them. The CDR3 loop reads CASRRGPNSPLHF. The CDR3 coding sequence is TGTGCCAGCAGACGGGGGCCCAATTCACCCCTCCACTTT.

On this clonotype: This may arise from a read error, as a much more abundant clone is one base away. J is TRBJ2-1 and V is TRBV20-1, with 12 bases matching TRBD2. Germline V gene lookup returns CDR1 DFQATT and CDR2 SNEGSKA (reference sequence). The CDR3 loop spans 14 amino acids. The CDR3 is CSARTSGRGNEQLF. For the CDR3, the DNA is TGCAGTGCTAGGACTAGCGGGAGAGGCAATGAGCAGCTCTTC.

By sample fraction, this clonotype is medium-sized. This chain connects TRBV30 to TRBJ2-6, with unresolved D. The germline gives CDR1 GTSNPN, CDR2 SVGIG (reference sequence). The CDR3 has 19 residues. V dropped 3 bases and J dropped 0 bases, with 21 bases sitting between them. CDR3 region: CAWRSYQVSFSSGANVLTF. The CDR3 nucleotides read TGTGCCTGGAGGTCTTACCAGGTGTCCTTCAGCTCTGGGGCCAACGTCCTGACTTTC.

Details on this clonotype: Germline and junction disagree at one end, which may indicate a read error. This chain uses TRBV5-1 with TRBJ2-5, with D hard to call. Germline CDR1 and CDR2: SGHRS and YFSETQ. The CDR3 extends over 15 amino acids. This CDR3 is CASIPPAAREETQYF. The DNA for the CDR3 is TGTGCCAGCATCCCTCCGGCGGCTCGGGAAGAGACCCAGTACTTC. Looking up the rest from reference TRBV5-1 and TRBJ2-5 gives the full variable domain: KAGVTQTPRYLIKTRGQQVTLSCSPISGHRSVSWYQQTPGQGLQFLFEYFSETQRNKGNFPGRFSGRQFSNSRSEMNVSTLELGDSALYLCASIPPAAREETQYFGPGTRLLVL.

This clonotype was picked up many times. This chain links TRBV29-1 with TRBJ2-7, with D possibly called TRBD1 or TRBD2 (5 bases each). Germline V CDR1 and CDR2: SQVTM, ANQGSEA. The CDR3 is made up of 13 amino acids. Trimming shortened V by 6 bases and J by 8 bases, and 20 bases separated the two germline ends. The DNA for the CDR3 is TGCAGCGTCTCCGGGGACGGAGATAAGAAGCAGTACTTC. It encodes CSVSGDGDKKQYF.

Comments on this clonotype: Just one base apart from a much larger clone, this may be a read error. The chain links TRBV19 to TRBJ1-1; D unclear. Germline V lookup: CDR1 LNHDA, CDR2 SQIVND (reference sequence). The CDR3 extends over 13 amino acids. In DNA, the CDR3 is TGTGCCAGTAGCCCTTGGAGTTGGACTGAAGCTCTCTTT. It translates to CASSPWSWTEALF.

This clonotype was picked up a small number of times. V is TRBV27 and J is TRBJ2-7; maybe TRBD1 (6 bases). Germline loops: CDR1 MNHEY, CDR2 SMNVEV (reference sequence). Trimming removed 2 bases at V and 4 bases at J, with 9 bases between. The length of the CDR3 is 13 residues. The CDR3 DNA sequence: TGTGCCAGCAGTTTAGGGGGCGTTTACGAGCAGTACTTC. Encoded protein: CASSLGGVYEQYF.